Listed here is a single TCR beta chain. Its specificity is unknown. V was cut by 5 bases and J by 4 bases, with 11 bases left in between. CDR3 length: 13 residues. CDR1 and CDR2 from the germline V gene are MDHEN and SYDVKM. TCRdb's table, derived via immunoSEQ multiplex PCR, lists solely in-frame clones and lacks some. The sample consists of some 130,000 clones, approximately 95% of them appearing once. This entry belongs to a study of T cell responses to AZD1222 COVID-19 vaccine. General study findings and limits: Spike regions recognized by vaccine-associated CD4 TCRs spanned the protein, led by 160-218 and 743-854. Per reports, nearly half of all spike-specific TCRs target regions that are unmutated in variants. Spike-specific TCR breadth rose after two AZD1222 doses, and depth rose as well.

The material was peripheral blood, obtained 28 days after the second AZD1222 dose. The TCR was taken from an adult who received the AZD1222 COVID-19 vaccine. V and J are TRBV28 and TRBJ1-2; tentatively, D is TRBD1 (5 bases). CDR3 protein: CASSLSDSYGYTF. The DNA for the CDR3 is TGTGCCAGCAGTCTATCCGACAGCTATGGCTACACCTTC.